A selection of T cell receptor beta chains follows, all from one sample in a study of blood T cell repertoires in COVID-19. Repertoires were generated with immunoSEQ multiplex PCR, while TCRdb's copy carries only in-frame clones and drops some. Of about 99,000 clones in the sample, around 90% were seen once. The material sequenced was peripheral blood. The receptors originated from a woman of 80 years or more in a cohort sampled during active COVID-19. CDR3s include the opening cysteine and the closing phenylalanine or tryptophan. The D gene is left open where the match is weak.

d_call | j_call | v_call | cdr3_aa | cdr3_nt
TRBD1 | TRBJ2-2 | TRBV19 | CASRQGWDTGELFF | TGTGCCAGTCGACAGGGGTGGGACACCGGGGAGCTGTTTTTT
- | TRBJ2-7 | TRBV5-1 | CASSLTGNRYEQYF | TGCGCCAGCAGCTTGACGGGGAATAGGTACGAGCAGTACTTC
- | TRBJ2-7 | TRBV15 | CATRQGRTFYEQYF | TGTGCCACCAGGCAGGGGCGGACATTCTACGAGCAGTACTTC
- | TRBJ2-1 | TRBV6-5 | CASRAGPAGEQFF | TGTGCCAGCAGAGCCGGCCCGGCGGGTGAGCAGTTCTTC
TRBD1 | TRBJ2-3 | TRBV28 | CASRPWDRGADTQYF | TGTGCCAGCAGACCATGGGACAGGGGGGCAGATACGCAGTATTTT
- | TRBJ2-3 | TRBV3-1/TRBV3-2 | CASSQDQGRDTQYF | TGTGCCAGCAGCCAAGACCAGGGCAGAGATACGCAGTATTTT
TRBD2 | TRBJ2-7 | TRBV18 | CASSPDGGGHQYF | TGTGCCAGCTCACCAGACGGCGGGGGTCACCAGTACTTC
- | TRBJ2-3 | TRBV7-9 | CASSGLSGSTDTQYF | TGTGCCAGCAGCGGCCTCTCGGGGAGCACAGATACGCAGTATTTT
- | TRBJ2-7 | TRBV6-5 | CASSRRDSYEQYF | TGTGCCAGCAGTAGACGGGACTCCTACGAGCAGTACTTC
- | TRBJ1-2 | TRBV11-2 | CASSAVRNYGYTF | TGTGCCAGCAGCGCCGTCAGGAACTATGGCTACACCTTC
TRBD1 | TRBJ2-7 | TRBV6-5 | CASSSSGQAYEQYF | TGTGCCAGCAGTTCCTCCGGACAGGCCTACGAGCAGTACTTC